This paragraph covers one TCR beta chain sequence. Its target is unknown. This sample is drawn from a study of radiation and T cells in renal cell carcinoma. Treatment of the sample: treatment-naive control, cytoreductive nephrectomy. The patient's renal cell carcinoma had clear cell pathology. Control tumors came from several females and 11 males, aged 40 to 82. Generated by immunoSEQ multiplex PCR, the TCRdb table keeps only in-frame clones and is missing some. The sample lists around 20,000 clones; about 61% were seen once. V was shortened by 4 bases and J by 0 bases, with 17 bases between the two germline ends. Germline V lookup: CDR1 SGHNT, CDR2 YYREEE (reference sequence). The CDR3 is made up of 17 amino acids. Points from the study as a whole: Irradiated tumors had higher TCR clonality than control tumors.

The specimen comprised tumor tissue, sampled from a patient whose treatment was nephrectomy without radiotherapy. The gene calls are TRBV5-4 and TRBJ1-3; no firm D call. The TCR sequence derives from a man in his fifties with renal cell carcinoma. CDR3 sequence reads: CASSPPPDGRSGNTIYF. The CDR3 DNA sequence: TGTGCCAGCAGCCCCCCCCCGGATGGACGCTCTGGAAACACCATATATTTT.